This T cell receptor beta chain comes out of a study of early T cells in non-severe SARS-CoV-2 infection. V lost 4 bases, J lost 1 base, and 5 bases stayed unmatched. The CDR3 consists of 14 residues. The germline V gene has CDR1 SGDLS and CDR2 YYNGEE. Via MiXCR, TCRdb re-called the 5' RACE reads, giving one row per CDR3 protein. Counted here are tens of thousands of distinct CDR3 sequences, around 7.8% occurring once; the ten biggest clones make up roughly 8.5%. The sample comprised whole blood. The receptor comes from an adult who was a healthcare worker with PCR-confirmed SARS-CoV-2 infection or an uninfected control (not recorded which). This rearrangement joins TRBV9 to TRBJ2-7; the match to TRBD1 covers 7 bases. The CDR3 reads CASSPRTGSYEQYF. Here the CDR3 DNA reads TGTGCCAGCAGCCCTAGGACAGGTTCCTACGAGCAGTACTTC. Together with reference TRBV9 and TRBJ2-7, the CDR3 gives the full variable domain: DSGVTQTPKHLITATGQRVTLRCSPRSGDLSVYWYQQSLDQGLQFLIQYYNGEERAKGNILERFSAQQFPDLHSELNLSSLELGDSALYFCASSPRTGSYEQYFGPGTRLTVT.